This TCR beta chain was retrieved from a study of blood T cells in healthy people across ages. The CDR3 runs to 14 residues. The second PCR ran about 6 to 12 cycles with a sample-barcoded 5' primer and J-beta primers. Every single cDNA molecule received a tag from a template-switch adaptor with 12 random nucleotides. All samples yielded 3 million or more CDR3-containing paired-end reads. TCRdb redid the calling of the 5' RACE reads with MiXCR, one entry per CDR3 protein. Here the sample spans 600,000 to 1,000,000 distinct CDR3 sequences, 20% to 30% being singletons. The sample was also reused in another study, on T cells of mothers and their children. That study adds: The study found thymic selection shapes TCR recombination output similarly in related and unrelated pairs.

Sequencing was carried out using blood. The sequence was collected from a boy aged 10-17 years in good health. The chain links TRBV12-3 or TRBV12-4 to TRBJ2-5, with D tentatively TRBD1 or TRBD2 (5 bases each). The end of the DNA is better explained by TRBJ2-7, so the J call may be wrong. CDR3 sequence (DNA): TGTGCCAGCAGAAGGGACCCAGCACCCTACGAGCAGTACTTC. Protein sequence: CASRRDPAPYEQYF.